This TCR beta chain was documented in a study of blood T cells in healthy people across ages. The CDR3 has 13 amino acids. Per germline, CDR1 SGHDN and CDR2 FVKESK. Overall study findings and caveats: Across the age range, TCR beta diversity per million T cells fell in a roughly linear way. The study found more naive CD4+ cells and higher diversity in long-lived than aged donors.

Combining a sample-barcoded 5' primer with a J-beta primer mix, a second PCR ran for roughly 7 to 12 cycles. MiXCR, applied by TCRdb to the 5' RACE reads, yields one record per CDR3 protein. This table has about 1.8 million distinct CDR3 sequences, about 50% appearing once. A note on this clonotype: Antigen unknown.

The rearrangement uses TRBV14 and TRBJ2-7; no firm D call. Near its end, the DNA agrees better with TRBJ2-5, so the J call may be wrong. Sequences were obtained from blood. The sequence was obtained from a woman in her thirties or forties in good health. The chain's CDR3 is CASSQELMETQYF. CDR3 in DNA: TGTGCCAGCAGCCAAGAGTTAATGGAGACCCAGTACTTC.